This TCR beta chain was recovered during a study of blood T cell repertoires in COVID-19. Generated by immunoSEQ multiplex PCR, the TCRdb table keeps only in-frame clones and is missing some. The table shows 190,000 or so clones, with around nine tenths occurring only once. Trimming stripped 7 bases from V and 11 bases from J, with 14 bases between. CDR3 length equals 11 residues. Germline V gene data show CDR1 as MNHEY and CDR2 as SMNVEV (reference sequence). What was sequenced was peripheral blood. The sequence was obtained from a woman under 30 who had recovered from COVID-19. The genes are TRBV27 and TRBJ1-1; the D gene is possibly TRBD1 (5 bases). This CDR3 is CASISPQAAFF. The CDR3 bases are TGTGCCAGCATTTCCCCACAGGCGGCTTTCTTT.